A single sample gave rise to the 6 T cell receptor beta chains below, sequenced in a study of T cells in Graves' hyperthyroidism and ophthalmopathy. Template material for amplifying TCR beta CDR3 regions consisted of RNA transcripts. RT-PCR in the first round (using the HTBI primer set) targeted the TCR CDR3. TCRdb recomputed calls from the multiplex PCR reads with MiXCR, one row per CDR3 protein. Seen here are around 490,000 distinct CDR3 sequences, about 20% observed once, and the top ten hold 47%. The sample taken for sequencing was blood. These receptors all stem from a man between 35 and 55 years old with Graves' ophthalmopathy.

The CDR3 sequence is CASSPLGRGPSTGELFF. CDR3 nucleotides: TGCGCCAGCAGCCCCCTAGGCCGGGGGCCTAGCACCGGGGAGCTGTTTTTT. The genes are TRBV5-1 and TRBJ2-2, with D possibly being TRBD1 or TRBD2 (6 bases each). The CDR3 contains 17 residues. Looked up from germline, CDR1 is SGHRS and CDR2 is YFSETQ. Trimming took off 4 bases at V and 4 bases at J, with 20 bases between the two ends.

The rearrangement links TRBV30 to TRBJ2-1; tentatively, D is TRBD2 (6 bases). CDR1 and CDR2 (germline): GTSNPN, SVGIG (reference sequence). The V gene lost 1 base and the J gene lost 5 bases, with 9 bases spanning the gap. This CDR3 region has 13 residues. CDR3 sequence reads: CAWSAGEDNEQFF. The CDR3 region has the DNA TGTGCCTGGAGTGCGGGAGAGGACAATGAGCAGTTCTTC.

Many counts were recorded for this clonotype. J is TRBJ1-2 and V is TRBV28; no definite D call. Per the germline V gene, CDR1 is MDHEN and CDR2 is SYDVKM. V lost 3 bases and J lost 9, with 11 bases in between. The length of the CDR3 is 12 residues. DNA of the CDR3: TGTGCCAGCAGTTTGTCCGAAGGACGCTACACCTTC. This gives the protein CASSLSEGRYTF.

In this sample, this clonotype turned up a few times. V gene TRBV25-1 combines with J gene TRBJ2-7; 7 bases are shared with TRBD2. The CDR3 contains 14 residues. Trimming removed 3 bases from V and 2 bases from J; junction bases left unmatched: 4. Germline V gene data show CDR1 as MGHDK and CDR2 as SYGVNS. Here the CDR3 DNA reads TGTGCCAGCAGTGATGGGGGGGGGACCTACGAGCAGTACTTC. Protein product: CASSDGGGTYEQYF.

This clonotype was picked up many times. CDR3 residues: CASNPRGYTDTQYF. CDR3 bases: TGTGCCAGCAATCCTCGGGGCTACACAGATACGCAGTATTTT. The gene calls are TRBV2 and TRBJ2-3; tentatively, D is TRBD1 or TRBD2 (5 bases each). The germline V gene encodes CDR1 SNHLY and CDR2 FYNNEI. This CDR3 spans 14 amino acids. Trimming took 7 bases from V and 2 from J, leaving 13 bases between them.

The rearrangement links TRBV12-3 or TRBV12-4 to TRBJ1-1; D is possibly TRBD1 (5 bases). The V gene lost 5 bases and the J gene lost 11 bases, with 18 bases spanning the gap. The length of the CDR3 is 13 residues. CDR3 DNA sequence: TGTGCCAGCAGTCGCTTGGGGGTCGTGTCGGCTTTCTTT. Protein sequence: CASSRLGVVSAFF.